These 16 T cell receptor beta chains originate from one sample sequenced in a study of CD8 T cells in ankylosing spondylitis (dated by TCRdb to the late 2010s). The library was built by means of 5' RACE. The sequencer listed for this sample is Illumina HiSeq 2500. The raw public reads went through TCRdb reprocessing: fastp at Q25, MiXCR clone calling, in-frame beta chains kept. Rows are combined by CDR3 protein, so each entry shows the most common genes and DNA. Recorded for this sample are about 240,000 distinct CDR3 sequences; around a tenth of them occurred a single time. 6% to 7.5% of the sample is taken by the ten largest. The sequenced sample was blood, either unsorted or a sorted T cell fraction (not recorded which). The receptors shown here come from a male donor with ankylosing spondylitis or in good health (not recorded which).

This clonotype was recorded at least ten times. This sequence joins TRBV7-6 and TRBJ1-1; D is possibly TRBD1 (6 bases). Deletions cut 5 bases from V and 0 bases from J, with 13 bases between. This CDR3 is 15 amino acids long. Germline CDR1 SGHVS, CDR2 FNYEAQ. CDR3 DNA sequence: TGTGCCAGCAGCCGTACAGGGAACTTGAACACTGAAGCTTTCTTT. Amino acids: CASSRTGNLNTEAFF.

The sample holds many counts of this clonotype. V and J are TRBV20-1 and TRBJ2-7, with TRBD2 matching over 12 bases. Per germline, CDR1 DFQATT and CDR2 SNEGSKA (reference sequence). V was clipped by 4 bases and J by 1 base; unmatched bases: 8. The CDR3 sequence is 16 residues long. The DNA of the CDR3 is TGCAGTGCTAAAACTAGCGGGAGGCGGATTTCCTACGAGCAGTACTTC. Residues: CSAKTSGRRISYEQYF.

There are many counts of this clonotype. The V and J genes are TRBV2 and TRBJ2-7; 8 nucleotides match TRBD1. The CDR3 has 13 residues. Trimming cost V 8 bases and J 3 bases; bases outside gene matches: 6. Per germline, CDR1 SNHLY and CDR2 FYNNEI. DNA of the CDR3: TGTGCCAGCCGGACAGGGATCATCTACGAGCAGTACTTC. This codes for CASRTGIIYEQYF.

The chain has TRBV13 and TRBJ1-1; the D gene is possibly TRBD1 (5 bases). V was shortened by 1 base and J by 3 bases, with 15 bases between the two germline ends. CDR1 is PRHDT and CDR2 is FYEKMQ in the germline V gene (reference sequence). This CDR3 is built from 16 residues. The CDR3 reads CASSLAWGVGDTEAFF. CDR3 coding DNA: TGTGCCAGCAGCTTAGCCTGGGGAGTAGGGGACACTGAAGCTTTCTTT.

This clonotype was seen many times. The chain employs TRBV20-1 and TRBJ2-4; 7 bases align to TRBD2. V lost 5 bases to trimming and J lost 1 base; unmatched junction nucleotides: 5. CDR3 length: 14 residues. The germline V gene encodes CDR1 DFQATT and CDR2 SNEGSKA (reference sequence). DNA for the CDR3: TGCAGTGCTTGGGGGAGGGAGGCCAAAAACATTCAGTACTTC. Amino acid sequence: CSAWGREAKNIQYF.

This clonotype was seen more than once but under ten times. The chain couples TRBV5-4 to TRBJ1-2; maybe TRBD1 (6 bases). V was shortened by 7 bases and J by 0 bases, with 10 bases between the two germline ends. Germline CDR1 reads SGHNT; CDR2 reads YYREEE (reference sequence). This CDR3 region has 13 residues. CDR3 in amino acids: CASAGAANYGYTF. CDR3 sequence (DNA): TGTGCCAGCGCAGGGGCAGCTAACTATGGCTACACCTTC.

This clonotype was counted between two and nine times. The chain has TRBV10-3 and TRBJ1-2; the D gene is possibly TRBD1 (6 bases). The CDR3 has 16 amino acids. Trimming removed 2 bases from V and 5 bases from J, with 18 bases in between. In germline, CDR1 is ENHRY, CDR2 SYGVKD. CDR3 sequence: CAISEGRVTGQYGYTF. CDR3 nucleotide sequence: TGTGCCATCAGTGAGGGAAGAGTGACAGGACAATATGGCTACACCTTC.

Ten or more counts support this clonotype. The J gene is TRBJ2-1, the V gene TRBV5-1; D gene unclear. V gave up 0 bases and J gave up 0 bases, with 4 bases separating them. Germline-derived CDR1 and CDR2 are SGHRS and YFSETQ. The CDR3 contains 14 residues. The CDR3 DNA sequence: TGCGCCAGCAGCTTGGTGGCCTCCTACAATGAGCAGTTCTTC. Amino acids: CASSLVASYNEQFF.

This clonotype was counted many times. The rearrangement links TRBV9 to TRBJ1-2; 9 nucleotides align to TRBD1. The J segment lost 7 bases and the V segment lost 0 bases, leaving 10 bases of the junction unmatched. Germline CDR1 and CDR2: SGDLS and YYNGEE. The CDR3 extends over 16 amino acids. DNA for the CDR3: TGTGCCAGCAGCGTAGGCCGAACAGGGGGCGCCGGTGGCTACACCTTC. Amino acids: CASSVGRTGGAGGYTF. Together with reference TRBV9 and TRBJ1-2, the CDR3 gives the full variable domain: DSGVTQTPKHLITATGQRVTLRCSPRSGDLSVYWYQQSLDQGLQFLIQYYNGEERAKGNILERFSAQQFPDLHSELNLSSLELGDSALYFCASSVGRTGGAGGYTFGSGTRLTVV.

This clonotype was recorded at least ten times. The chain's CDR3 is CASSTRRQGRSDEQFF. For the CDR3, the DNA is TGCGCCAGCAGCACCCGGCGGCAAGGGAGATCAGATGAGCAGTTCTTC. The chain recombines TRBV5-1 with TRBJ2-1; maybe TRBD2 (5 bases). The CDR3 totals 16 residues. Trimming left V 4 bases short and J 8 bases short, with 22 bases between. Germline V gives CDR1 SGHRS, CDR2 YFSETQ.

This chain joins TRBV7-9 and TRBJ2-1; D remains unclear. The CDR3 contains 15 residues. Germline CDR1 SEHNR, CDR2 FQNEAQ (reference sequence). The V end lost 1 base, the J end lost 1 base, and 8 bases lay between the germline ends. In nucleotides, the CDR3 is TGTGCCAGCAGCTTAGTGGACCTATCCTACAATGAGCAGTTCTTC. Protein product: CASSLVDLSYNEQFF.

This clonotype was seen at least ten times. The gene calls are TRBV7-8 and TRBJ2-2, with 10 bases fitting TRBD2. The length of the CDR3 is 16 residues. The germline V gene has CDR1 SGHVS and CDR2 FQNEAQ. V shed 5 bases and J 6 bases; nucleotides not matched to a gene: 9. In DNA, the CDR3 is TGTGCCAGCAGCCCACATAGCGGGGGGTCCTCCGGGGAGCTGTTTTTT. This sequence encodes CASSPHSGGSSGELFF.

This clonotype was detected ten times or more. The rearrangement joins TRBV25-1 to TRBJ2-4; D may be TRBD2 (5 bases). This CDR3 is built from 17 residues. V gave up 8 bases and J gave up 1 base, with 21 bases separating them. The germline V gene has CDR1 MGHDK and CDR2 SYGVNS. The CDR3 sequence: CASSESTLSGAKNIQYF. The CDR3 nucleotides read TGTGCCAGCTCCGAATCGACCCTTTCGGGGGCCAAAAACATTCAGTACTTC.

The rearrangement links TRBV5-1 to TRBJ2-7, with 11 bases matching TRBD2. This CDR3 has 16 amino acids. J was trimmed by 3 bases and V by 2 bases; bases with no gene match: 7. Germline V gives CDR1 SGHRS, CDR2 YFSETQ. The CDR3: CASSFRLAGSNYEQYF. The DNA of the CDR3 is TGCGCCAGCAGCTTCAGACTAGCGGGGTCCAACTACGAGCAGTACTTC.

This clonotype was seen repeatedly, ten times or more. The rearrangement links TRBV12-3 or TRBV12-4 to TRBJ2-1; D gene ambiguous. The CDR3 length is 14 residues. V was cut by 2 bases and J by 4 bases, with 9 bases left in between. The CDR3 DNA sequence: TGTGCCAGCAGTTTACTAGATCCATACAATGAGCAGTTCTTC. Translation: CASSLLDPYNEQFF.

This clonotype was picked up many times. This chain links TRBV20-1 with TRBJ1-6, with D possibly being TRBD1 (5 bases). Trimming removed 0 bases from V and 15 bases from J, with 9 bases in between. The CDR3 is made up of 11 amino acids. Germline V CDR1 and CDR2: DFQATT, SNEGSKA (reference sequence). In nucleotides, the CDR3 is TGCAGTGCTAGAGATAGTGGGGGCCTCCACTTT. This codes for CSARDSGGLHF.